This T cell receptor beta chain was profiled in a study of blood T cells in healthy people across ages. Primers used in a second PCR of about 7 to 11 cycles were a sample-barcoded 5' primer and a J-beta primer mix. TCRdb fed the 5' RACE reads into MiXCR, producing one record per CDR3 protein. The table has about 1,400,000 distinct CDR3 sequences, 59% seen once. This clonotype was detected a few times. Sequence at one end of the junction differs from germline and may be a read error. Germline assignment: CDR1 SGHRS and CDR2 YFSETQ. This CDR3 region has 15 residues. The chain carries TRBV5-1 and TRBJ2-1; D is possibly TRBD1 or TRBD2 (6 bases each). The sample comprised blood. The receptor comes from a man aged 18 to 29 in good health. The CDR3 spells CASSLDGGTYNEQFF. CDR3 in DNA: TGTGCCAGCAGCTTAGACGGGGGCACCTACAATGAGCAGTTCTTC.